A selection of T cell receptor beta chains follows, all from one sample in a study of T cells in Graves' hyperthyroidism and ophthalmopathy. MiXCR was run by TCRdb on the multiplex PCR reads, yielding one entry per CDR3 protein. The sample holds some 460,000 distinct CDR3 sequences, roughly 14% seen once. The material sequenced was blood. These TCRs come from a young woman with Graves' hyperthyroidism. Both conserved end residues are part of each CDR3. The order of the fields is J gene, V gene, D gene, clone size, CDR3 protein, CDR3 DNA. A D gene is named only where the DNA matches it firmly. Not every row has a clone size; where given, it reads once, few, many or a size class.

j_call: TRBJ1-5
v_call: TRBV20-1
d_call: .
clone_size: many
cdr3_aa: CSARGRERSNQPQHF
cdr3_nt: TGCAGTGCTAGAGGGCGGGAGAGGAGCAATCAGCCCCAGCATTTT

j_call: TRBJ1-2
v_call: TRBV6-1
d_call: TRBD1
clone_size: many
cdr3_aa: CASSDPDREYGYTF
cdr3_nt: TGTGCCAGCAGTGACCCGGACAGGGAGTACGGCTACACCTTC

j_call: TRBJ2-3
v_call: TRBV7-8
d_call: .
clone_size: many
cdr3_aa: CASTFAQASALADTQYF
cdr3_nt: TGTGCCAGCACCTTCGCCCAAGCTAGCGCTCTCGCAGATACGCAGTATTTT

j_call: TRBJ1-5
v_call: TRBV4-1
d_call: TRBD1
clone_size: few
cdr3_aa: CASSQGRPGQGNQPQHF
cdr3_nt: TGCGCCAGCAGCCAAGGTCGTCCGGGACAGGGTAATCAGCCCCAGCATTTT

j_call: TRBJ1-1
v_call: TRBV29-1
d_call: TRBD1
clone_size: many
cdr3_aa: CSVEEDRAQAFF
cdr3_nt: TGCAGCGTTGAAGAAGACAGGGCTCAAGCTTTCTTT

j_call: TRBJ2-7
v_call: TRBV20-1
d_call: TRBD2
clone_size: many
cdr3_aa: CSAGRGTSGSDEQYF
cdr3_nt: TGCAGTGCTGGTCGAGGGACTAGCGGGAGCGACGAGCAGTACTTC

j_call: TRBJ2-1
v_call: TRBV20-1
d_call: TRBD1
clone_size: many
cdr3_aa: CSAGIPGQGINEQFF
cdr3_nt: TGCAGTGCTGGTATTCCGGGACAGGGGATCAATGAGCAGTTCTTC

j_call: TRBJ2-2
v_call: TRBV24-1
d_call: TRBD1
clone_size: few
cdr3_aa: CATSDLTGGAGELFF
cdr3_nt: TGTGCCACCAGTGATTTGACAGGGGGCGCCGGGGAGCTGTTTTTT

j_call: TRBJ1-6
v_call: TRBV18
d_call: .
clone_size: .
cdr3_aa: CASSPGPPSANSPLHF
cdr3_nt: TGTGCCAGCTCACCAGGGCCCCCATCGGCTAATTCACCCCTCCACTTT

j_call: TRBJ1-2
v_call: TRBV4-1
d_call: TRBD1
clone_size: .
cdr3_aa: CASSGGLQGEGNYGYTF
cdr3_nt: TGCGCCAGCAGCGGGGGGCTACAGGGGGAGGGGAACTATGGCTACACCTTC

j_call: TRBJ1-4
v_call: TRBV5-1
d_call: TRBD1
clone_size: many
cdr3_aa: CASSFGLQGYGEKLFF
cdr3_nt: TGCGCCAGCAGCTTCGGCCTACAGGGGTACGGGGAAAAACTGTTTTTT

j_call: TRBJ2-5
v_call: TRBV5-1
d_call: .
clone_size: .
cdr3_aa: CASSLSGSQETQYF
cdr3_nt: TGCGCCAGCAGCTTGTCGGGCTCCCAAGAGACCCAGTACTTC

j_call: TRBJ2-5
v_call: TRBV12-3/TRBV12-4
d_call: TRBD1
clone_size: many
cdr3_aa: CASSSTTGEETQYF
cdr3_nt: TGTGCCAGCAGTTCGACTACAGGGGAAGAGACCCAGTACTTC

j_call: TRBJ2-3
v_call: TRBV6-1
d_call: .
clone_size: many
cdr3_aa: CASTPGLRTDTQYF
cdr3_nt: TGTGCCAGCACCCCGGGACTTCGCACAGATACGCAGTATTTT

j_call: TRBJ1-1
v_call: TRBV2
d_call: TRBD1
clone_size: many
cdr3_aa: CASSQPGQGNTEAFF
cdr3_nt: TGTGCCAGCAGTCAACCGGGACAGGGAAACACTGAAGCTTTCTTT

j_call: TRBJ2-7
v_call: TRBV19
d_call: TRBD1
clone_size: few
cdr3_aa: CASSDRQGSSYEQYF
cdr3_nt: TGTGCCAGTAGCGATAGACAGGGGAGCTCCTACGAGCAGTACTTC

j_call: TRBJ2-1
v_call: TRBV12-3/TRBV12-4
d_call: TRBD2
clone_size: many
cdr3_aa: CASRRRLAGAGEQFF
cdr3_nt: TGTGCCAGCAGGCGACGGCTAGCGGGAGCTGGTGAGCAGTTCTTC

j_call: TRBJ2-4
v_call: TRBV3-1
d_call: .
clone_size: .
cdr3_aa: CASSQPLGVGGKNIQYF
cdr3_nt: TGTGCCAGCAGCCAACCCTTGGGCGTCGGGGGCAAAAACATTCAGTACTTC

j_call: TRBJ2-6
v_call: TRBV29-1
d_call: TRBD1
clone_size: many
cdr3_aa: CSVEEGQGSFSGANVLTF
cdr3_nt: TGCAGCGTTGAAGAGGGACAGGGGTCCTTCTCTGGGGCCAACGTCCTGACTTTC

j_call: TRBJ1-1
v_call: TRBV11-3
d_call: .
clone_size: many
cdr3_aa: CASSPMGPTNTEAFF
cdr3_nt: TGTGCCAGCAGCCCCATGGGACCCACGAACACTGAAGCTTTCTTT

j_call: TRBJ1-3
v_call: TRBV5-5
d_call: .
clone_size: many
cdr3_aa: CASSPERLIFTGNTIYF
cdr3_nt: TGTGCCAGCAGCCCGGAGCGACTGATTTTTACTGGAAACACCATATATTTT

j_call: TRBJ2-2
v_call: TRBV5-1
d_call: TRBD2
clone_size: many
cdr3_aa: CASSLRGLAANTGELFF
cdr3_nt: TGCGCCAGCAGCCTGCGAGGACTAGCGGCGAACACCGGGGAGCTGTTTTTT

j_call: TRBJ2-5
v_call: TRBV2
d_call: .
clone_size: .
cdr3_aa: CASRAGAVGQETQYF
cdr3_nt: TGTGCCAGCAGGGCGGGGGCGGTAGGGCAAGAGACCCAGTACTTC

j_call: TRBJ2-3
v_call: TRBV7-7
d_call: TRBD2
clone_size: many
cdr3_aa: CASSRGGADTQYF
cdr3_nt: TGTGCTAGCAGCCGCGGGGGAGCAGATACGCAGTATTTT

j_call: TRBJ2-7
v_call: TRBV29-1
d_call: .
clone_size: many
cdr3_aa: CSVTRQLTYEQYF
cdr3_nt: TGCAGCGTTACCAGACAACTAACCTACGAGCAGTACTTC

j_call: TRBJ2-7
v_call: TRBV29-1
d_call: TRBD2
clone_size: .
cdr3_aa: CSVVGPSGRPSNSYEQYF
cdr3_nt: TGCAGCGTTGTAGGCCCTAGCGGGAGGCCTTCTAACTCCTACGAGCAGTACTTC

j_call: TRBJ1-2
v_call: TRBV12-3/TRBV12-4
d_call: .
clone_size: many
cdr3_aa: CASSFGGETYYGYTF
cdr3_nt: TGTGCCAGCAGTTTCGGGGGAGAGACTTACTATGGCTACACCTTC

j_call: TRBJ1-2
v_call: TRBV12-3/TRBV12-4
d_call: .
clone_size: many
cdr3_aa: CASSLADRRNGYTF
cdr3_nt: TGTGCCAGCAGTTTGGCTGACAGGAGGAATGGCTACACCTTC

j_call: TRBJ2-6
v_call: TRBV27
d_call: .
clone_size: many
cdr3_aa: CASSPNPPGANVLTF
cdr3_nt: TGTGCCAGCAGTCCGAACCCCCCTGGGGCCAACGTCCTGACTTTC

j_call: TRBJ1-4
v_call: TRBV20-1
d_call: .
clone_size: many
cdr3_aa: CSAQPDPGEKLFF
cdr3_nt: TGCAGTGCCCAGCCGGATCCTGGTGAAAAACTGTTTTTT

j_call: TRBJ2-3
v_call: TRBV18
d_call: .
clone_size: many
cdr3_aa: CASSPVLSDSTDTQYF
cdr3_nt: TGTGCCAGCTCACCAGTGTTATCGGATAGCACAGATACGCAGTATTTT

j_call: TRBJ1-4
v_call: TRBV18
d_call: TRBD1
clone_size: .
cdr3_aa: CASSPSGTGAEKLFF
cdr3_nt: TGTGCCAGCTCTCCTTCCGGGACAGGGGCTGAAAAACTGTTTTTT

j_call: TRBJ2-3
v_call: TRBV10-3
d_call: TRBD2
clone_size: many
cdr3_aa: CAIRANFRGGGEIGKTDTQYF
cdr3_nt: TGTGCCATCAGGGCCAACTTTCGCGGCGGGGGGGAGATTGGAAAAACAGATACGCAGTATTTT

j_call: TRBJ2-1
v_call: TRBV27
d_call: TRBD1
clone_size: many
cdr3_aa: CASSLTGEGNEQFF
cdr3_nt: TGTGCCAGCAGTTTGACAGGGGAAGGGAATGAGCAGTTCTTC

j_call: TRBJ2-7
v_call: TRBV28
d_call: TRBD1
clone_size: many
cdr3_aa: CASSPSDRDVSSKYF
cdr3_nt: TGTGCCAGCAGTCCCTCCGACAGGGATGTATCGAGCAAGTACTTC

j_call: TRBJ1-4
v_call: TRBV4-1
d_call: .
clone_size: .
cdr3_aa: CASSQNPTGTNEKLFF
cdr3_nt: TGCGCCAGCAGCCAAAACCCGACAGGTACTAATGAAAAACTGTTTTTT

j_call: TRBJ2-2
v_call: TRBV11-3
d_call: TRBD2
clone_size: once
cdr3_aa: CASSTRLAPNTGELFF
cdr3_nt: TGTGCCAGCAGCACCCGACTAGCGCCGAACACCGGGGAGCTGTTTTTT

j_call: TRBJ2-3
v_call: TRBV20-1
d_call: TRBD2
clone_size: many
cdr3_aa: CSAHTQRGESQITQYF
cdr3_nt: TGCAGTGCTCATACCCAGCGGGGGGAATCACAGATAACGCAGTATTTT

j_call: TRBJ2-7
v_call: TRBV5-4
d_call: .
clone_size: .
cdr3_aa: CASSFGHQSSYEQYF
cdr3_nt: TGTGCCAGCAGCTTCGGACACCAGAGCTCCTACGAGCAGTACTTC

j_call: TRBJ1-5
v_call: TRBV4-2
d_call: TRBD1
clone_size: .
cdr3_aa: CASSRFGTGNQPQHF
cdr3_nt: TGTGCCAGCAGCCGCTTCGGGACAGGGAATCAGCCCCAGCATTTT

j_call: TRBJ1-2
v_call: TRBV6-1
d_call: TRBD1
clone_size: few
cdr3_aa: CASSSRDRTLYGYTF
cdr3_nt: TGTGCCAGCAGTTCCCGGGACAGAACCCTATATGGCTACACCTTC

j_call: TRBJ1-2
v_call: TRBV2
d_call: TRBD1
clone_size: many
cdr3_aa: CASTLDRGSYGYTF
cdr3_nt: TGTGCCAGCACCCTGGACAGGGGCTCCTATGGCTACACCTTC

j_call: TRBJ2-1
v_call: TRBV10-2
d_call: .
clone_size: many
cdr3_aa: CASSEFPERSNEQFF
cdr3_nt: TGCGCCAGCAGTGAGTTCCCAGAGCGGAGTAATGAGCAGTTCTTC

j_call: TRBJ2-1
v_call: TRBV6-1
d_call: .
clone_size: many
cdr3_aa: CASKEGENEQFF
cdr3_nt: TGTGCCAGCAAGGAGGGAGAGAATGAGCAGTTCTTC

j_call: TRBJ1-1
v_call: TRBV7-2
d_call: .
clone_size: many
cdr3_aa: CASSSGTVNTEAFF
cdr3_nt: TGTGCCAGCAGTTCCGGGACGGTGAACACTGAAGCTTTCTTT